Reported below is one T cell receptor beta chain. All donors qualified as healthy HIV-negative adults and had experienced no recent acute infections or vaccinations. The entry originates in a study of shared clonotypes between healthy human individuals. V was clipped by 0 bases and J by 9 bases, with 10 bases between them. The germline gives CDR1 SGDLS, CDR2 YYNGEE. The CDR3 has 14 amino acids. TCRdb's table, derived via immunoSEQ multiplex PCR, lists solely in-frame clones and lacks some. The sample carries roughly 2.6 million clones, more than 90% recorded once. This clonotype was obtained from a man in his late teens or twenties in good health. This rearrangement joins TRBV9 to TRBJ1-6; D uncertain. The source material was naive CD4+ T cells sorted from blood. Subset: CD45RA+ positively selected. CDR3 sequence reads: CASSVGPGGSPLHF. CDR3 coding DNA: TGTGCCAGCAGCGTAGGTCCGGGTGGTTCACCCCTCCACTTT.